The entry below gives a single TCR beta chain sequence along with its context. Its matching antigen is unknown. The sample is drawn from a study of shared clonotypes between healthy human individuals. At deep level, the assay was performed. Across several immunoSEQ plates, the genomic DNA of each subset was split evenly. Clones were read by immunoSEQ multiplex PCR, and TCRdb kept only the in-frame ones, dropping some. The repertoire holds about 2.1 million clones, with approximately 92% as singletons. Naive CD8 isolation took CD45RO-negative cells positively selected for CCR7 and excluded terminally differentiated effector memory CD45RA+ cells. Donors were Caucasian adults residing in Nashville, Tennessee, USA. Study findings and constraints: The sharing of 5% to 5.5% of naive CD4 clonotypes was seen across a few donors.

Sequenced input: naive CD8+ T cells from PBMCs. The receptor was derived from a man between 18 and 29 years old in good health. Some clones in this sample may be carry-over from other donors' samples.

The CDR3 DNA follows: TGTGCCAGCCTACGACTAGAATCCTACGAGCAGTACTTC. Translating it yields CASLRLESYEQYF. The chain uses TRBV2 and TRBJ2-7, with D tentatively TRBD2 (6 bases). V was clipped by 8 bases and J by 1 base, with 12 bases between them. The CDR3 is made up of 13 amino acids. Germline V lookup: CDR1 SNHLY, CDR2 FYNNEI.